This entry lists 29 T cell receptor beta chains sequenced from one sample in a study of metastatic and nonmetastatic thyroid tumors. Every patient was untreated before thyroid surgery. From the PCR reads, TCRdb re-called clones with MiXCR. The sample gives some 33,000 clones, about 10% of which show up once; around 15% is in the top ten. Sequencing input: blood. Receptor source: a female donor with papillary thyroid cancer or a benign thyroid nodule (not recorded which). Some clones in this sample may be carry-over from other donors' samples.

This clone was observed at least ten times. CDR3 residues: CASSPLSGRATDTQYF. The CDR3 DNA reads TGTGCCAGCAGTCCCCTAAGCGGGAGGGCCACAGATACGCAGTATTTT. V is TRBV2 and J is TRBJ2-3; 10 bases fit TRBD2. The V gene end was trimmed by 5 bases and the J gene end by 2 bases; junction bases not matched to a gene: 7. The CDR3 length is 16 residues. CDR1 and CDR2 (germline): SNHLY, FYNNEI.

The rearrangement uses TRBV7-9 and TRBJ1-6; D uncertain. V lost 5 bases to trimming and J lost 0 bases, with 8 bases between them. The CDR3 has 15 residues. Germline CDR1 SEHNR, CDR2 FQNEAQ (reference sequence). CDR3 amino acids: CASSPQSSYNSPLHF. The DNA of the CDR3 is TGTGCCAGCAGCCCTCAGAGCTCCTATAATTCACCCCTCCACTTT.

This clone was recorded at least ten times. V gene TRBV4-2 combines with J gene TRBJ1-2; the D is unclear. This CDR3 contains 13 residues. Looked up from germline, CDR1 is LGHNA and CDR2 is YNFKEQ. Trimming cost V 4 bases and J 6 bases, with 12 bases left between them. CDR3 DNA sequence: TGTGCCAGCAGCCCTACTAGTCGGGATGGCTACACCTTC. This gives the protein CASSPTSRDGYTF.

This clone has at least ten counts. This chain links TRBV4-1 with TRBJ1-3; no reliable D call. This CDR3 region has 16 residues. V lost 1 base and J 0 bases, leaving 10 bases between the germline ends. Per the germline V gene, CDR1 is MGHRA and CDR2 is YSYEKL. The CDR3 region has the DNA TGCGCCAGCAGCCAAGGTCCGGGGAACTCTGGAAACACCATATATTTT. It specifies CASSQGPGNSGNTIYF.

Ten or more counts support this clone. The chain combines TRBV5-4 with TRBJ2-7; the match to TRBD2 covers 14 bases. The germline gives CDR1 SGHNT, CDR2 YYREEE (reference sequence). CDR3 length: 15 amino acids. Trimming took 3 bases from V and 4 from J; bases not matched to a gene: 3. CDR3 residues: CASSSGTSGSYEQYF. DNA of the CDR3: TGTGCCAGCAGCTCAGGGACTAGCGGGAGTTACGAGCAGTACTTC. Full variable domain (rest looked up from reference TRBV5-4 and TRBJ2-7): ETGVTQSPTHLIKTRGQQVTLRCSSQSGHNTVSWYQQALGQGPQFIFQYYREEENGRGNFPPRFSGLQFPNYSSELNVNALELDDSALYLCASSSGTSGSYEQYFGPGTRLTVT.

The table lists this clone with many counts. The V call is TRBV6-2 or TRBV6-3, the J call TRBJ1-5; tentative D call: TRBD1 (6 bases). Germline V gene sequence: CDR1 MNHEY, CDR2 SVGEGT. This CDR3 comprises 15 residues. Trimming shortened V by 6 bases and J by 0 bases, and 12 bases separated the two germline ends. For the CDR3, the DNA is TGTGCCAGCAGCTTTGGACAGAATAGCAATCAGCCCCAGCATTTT. Encoded protein: CASSFGQNSNQPQHF.

This clone appeared many times. The chain carries TRBV29-1 and TRBJ1-4; tentatively, D is TRBD1 (5 bases). This CDR3 region has 15 residues. V lost 5 bases and J lost 6, with 19 bases in between. Germline CDR1 and CDR2: SQVTM and ANQGSEA. The CDR3 nucleotides read TGCAGCGTTTTCCTTCAGACAGACAACGATGAAAAACTGTTTTTT. It specifies CSVFLQTDNDEKLFF. The entire variable domain, with the rest obtained from reference TRBV29-1 and TRBJ1-4, is as follows: SAVISQKPSRDICQRGTSLTIQCQVDSQVTMMFWYRQQPGQSLTLIATANQGSEATYESGFVIDKFPISRPNLTFSTLTVSNMSPEDSSIYLCSVFLQTDNDEKLFFGSGTQLSVL.

Ten or more counts support this clone. V usage is TRBV20-1 and J usage is TRBJ2-6; 7 nucleotides match TRBD1. J gave up 2 bases and V 4 bases, and 2 bases lay outside the gene matches. Germline V gene sequence: CDR1 DFQATT, CDR2 SNEGSKA (reference sequence). This CDR3 has 14 amino acids. CDR3 sequence: CSAKDRAGANVLTF. The CDR3 DNA reads as TGCAGTGCTAAAGACAGGGCTGGGGCCAACGTCCTGACTTTC.

The sample holds many counts of this clone. This rearrangement joins TRBV5-6 to TRBJ1-4; D may be TRBD1 (5 bases). Per germline, CDR1 SGHDT and CDR2 YYEEEE. The ends were cut back, 2 bases at V and 3 bases at J, with 11 bases in the middle. CDR3 length equals 15 residues. CDR3 nucleotides: TGTGCCAGCAGCTTCCGGGGACCGCCTAATGAAAAACTGTTTTTT. It codes for CASSFRGPPNEKLFF. Variable domain in full (rest from reference TRBV5-6 and TRBJ1-4): DAGVTQSPTHLIKTRGQQVTLRCSPKSGHDTVSWYQQALGQGPQFIFQYYEEEERQRGNFPDRFSGHQFPNYSSELNVNALLLGDSALYLCASSFRGPPNEKLFFGSGTQLSVL.

This clone came up many times. This chain links TRBV10-3 with TRBJ2-7; D call uncertain. V was shortened by 5 bases and J by 1 base, with 9 bases between the two germline ends. Germline-derived CDR1 and CDR2 are ENHRY and SYGVKD. The CDR3 extends over 13 amino acids. The CDR3 region has the DNA TGTGCCATCAGTCCGATCCTTTCCTACGAGCAGTACTTC. Its protein product is CAISPILSYEQYF.

This clone was observed at least ten times. The gene calls are TRBV4-2 and TRBJ1-1; 7 bases agree with TRBD1. V was clipped by 5 bases and J by 1 base; unmatched bases: 7. Looked up from germline, CDR1 is LGHNA and CDR2 is YNFKEQ. This CDR3 region has 15 residues. In DNA, the CDR3 is TGTGCCAGCAGCGCAAACAGGGGTGGGAACACTGAAGCTTTCTTT. Residues: CASSANRGGNTEAFF.

This clone ranks as medium-sized (0.01 to 0.1%). This chain connects TRBV6-1 to TRBJ2-6, with no clear D. Germline V gene data show CDR1 as MNHNS and CDR2 as SASEGT. Trimming took 7 bases from V and 6 from J, leaving 10 bases between them. CDR3 length: 13 amino acids. The CDR3 DNA reads TGTGCCAGCACCTCAGGAGAGGCCAACGTCCTGACTTTC. This sequence encodes CASTSGEANVLTF.

This clone has at least ten counts. The chain uses TRBV7-2 and TRBJ1-4, with D possibly matching TRBD1 (5 bases). CDR3 length equals 15 residues. V lost 0 bases, J lost 5 bases, and 10 bases lay in between. Germline V CDR1 and CDR2: SGHTA, FQGNSA. The CDR3 region is CASSLAGTLNEKLFF. The CDR3, as DNA: TGTGCCAGCAGCTTAGCCGGGACTTTAAATGAAAAACTGTTTTTT.

In its sample, this clone was seen many times. This chain joins TRBV29-1 and TRBJ2-1, with TRBD1 matching 9 bases. V dropped 4 bases and J dropped 2; count of bases not matched to a gene: 3. The CDR3 covers 14 residues. Germline CDR1 reads SQVTM; CDR2 reads ANQGSEA. Here the CDR3 DNA reads TGCAGCGTTGGTCGACAGGGGGCCTACAATGAGCAGTTCTTC. Residues: CSVGRQGAYNEQFF.

This clone appeared many times. The chain recombines TRBV5-4 with TRBJ1-2; TRBD1 matches 7 bases. Trimming at V came to 4 bases and at J to 1 base, leaving 10 bases not matched to a gene. CDR3 size: 16 residues. Looked up from germline, CDR1 is SGHNT and CDR2 is YYREEE (reference sequence). In DNA, the CDR3 is TGTGCCAGCAGCGCAAGTTCCGGGACAGATAACTATGGCTACACCTTC. It specifies CASSASSGTDNYGYTF. Full variable domain (outside the CDR3, taken from reference TRBV5-4 and TRBJ1-2): ETGVTQSPTHLIKTRGQQVTLRCSSQSGHNTVSWYQQALGQGPQFIFQYYREEENGRGNFPPRFSGLQFPNYSSELNVNALELDDSALYLCASSASSGTDNYGYTFGSGTRLTVV.

This clone was recorded at least ten times. This chain joins TRBV12-3 or TRBV12-4 and TRBJ2-5; D gene uncertain. The CDR3 length is 14 residues. V dropped 3 bases and J dropped 5 bases, with 13 bases sitting between them. DNA of the CDR3: TGTGCCAGCAGTTTGGTTGCGGCTGGGGAGACCCAGTACTTC. Translating it yields CASSLVAAGETQYF.

As regards this clone: A read error may explain this, as a much larger clone is one base away. The sample holds other DNA sequences that translate to the same CDR3. Here the CDR3 reads CSARGQLNTEAFF. For the CDR3, the DNA is TGTAGTGCCCGGGGACAGCTGAACACTGAAGCTTTCTTT. The chain recombines TRBV20-1 with TRBJ1-1; 7 bases fit TRBD1. This CDR3 contains 13 residues. CDR1 is DFQATT and CDR2 is SNEGSKA in the germline V gene (reference sequence).

This clone was picked up many times. The rearrangement uses TRBV7-9 and TRBJ2-7; D possibly matches TRBD1 or TRBD2 (5 bases each). V was clipped by 6 bases and J by 6 bases, with 21 bases between them. The germline CDR1 and CDR2 sequences are SEHNR and FQNEAQ (reference sequence). The CDR3 runs to 15 residues. The CDR3 nucleotides read TGTGCCAGCAGTTTTATGGGACCTACCTTGCCCGAGCAGTACTTC. It translates to CASSFMGPTLPEQYF.

This clone was detected ten times or more. The V and J genes are TRBV7-9 and TRBJ1-2; D remains ambiguous. The CDR3 consists of 14 residues. V shed 5 bases and J shed 1 base, with 11 bases lying between them. Germline loops: CDR1 SEHNR, CDR2 FQNEAQ (reference sequence). The CDR3 region is CASSANVGNYGYTF. In nucleotides, the CDR3 is TGTGCCAGCAGCGCTAATGTGGGTAACTATGGCTACACCTTC.

This clone was observed at least ten times. The chain combines TRBV18 with TRBJ1-4; 7 bases map to TRBD1. Germline trimming cut 0 bases from V and 7 bases from J; bases unmatched to any gene: 5. Germline V lookup: CDR1 KGHSH, CDR2 LQKENI. CDR3 length equals 15 residues. The chain's CDR3 is CASSPPDREGEKLFF. DNA of the CDR3: TGTGCCAGCTCACCACCCGACAGGGAGGGTGAAAAACTGTTTTTT. Full variable domain (rest looked up from reference TRBV18 and TRBJ1-4): NAGVMQNPRHLVRRRGQEARLRCSPMKGHSHVYWYRQLPEEGLKFMVYLQKENIIDESGMPKERFSAEFPKEGPSILRIQQVVRGDSAAYFCASSPPDREGEKLFFGSGTQLSVL.

This clone was detected ten times or more. The chain links TRBV18 to TRBJ2-7, with 8 bases fitting TRBD1. CDR1 is KGHSH and CDR2 is LQKENI in the germline V gene. The length of the CDR3 is 16 residues. V was pared by 5 bases and J by 5 bases, with 14 bases of the junction left unmatched. The CDR3 protein is CASSSQTGQGYHEQYF. The CDR3 DNA reads as TGTGCCAGCTCATCACAAACAGGACAGGGTTACCACGAGCAGTACTTC.

By share, this clone counts as medium-sized. The gene calls are TRBV12-3 or TRBV12-4 and TRBJ1-2; D unresolved. Between the trimmed V and J ends, which lost 6 bases and 4 bases, there was a span of 24 bases. The CDR3 totals 17 residues. The CDR3 DNA sequence: TGTGCCAGCAGCCCCCATCGGAGGGCCTCTGGTGGCTATGGCTACACCTTC. Its protein product is CASSPHRRASGGYGYTF.

This clone was counted at least ten times. The chain uses TRBV24-1 and TRBJ1-1; D gene ambiguous. The CDR3 is 14 residues long. In germline, CDR1 is KGHDR, CDR2 SFDVKD. V lost 3 bases to trimming and J lost 7 bases, with 14 bases between them. As DNA, the CDR3 is TGTGCCACCAGTGATGGATACAGATTGAGTGAAGCTTTCTTT. Amino acid sequence: CATSDGYRLSEAFF.

This clone was seen at least ten times. The genes are TRBV6-1 and TRBJ2-1; D tentatively reads TRBD1 or TRBD2 (5 bases each). The CDR3 runs to 15 residues. The germline gives CDR1 MNHNS, CDR2 SASEGT. V gave up 6 bases and J gave up 4 bases, with 16 bases separating them. CDR3 protein: CASRGVRVKYNEQFF. The DNA of the CDR3 is TGTGCCAGCAGGGGGGTCAGGGTAAAATACAATGAGCAGTTCTTC.

This rearrangement joins TRBV28 to TRBJ2-5; 7 bases match TRBD1. After removal of 9 bases from V and 3 bases from J, the junction contained 10 bases not matched to a gene. The CDR3 is 14 residues long. CDR1 is MDHEN and CDR2 is SYDVKM in the germline V gene. Here the CDR3 DNA reads TGTGCCAGTTTTGCGGCAGGGGGTAAAGAGACCCAGTACTTC. The encoded protein is CASFAAGGKETQYF.

This clone was counted ten times or more. V and J are TRBV25-1 and TRBJ2-7; D might be TRBD2 (5 bases). The V end lost 4 bases, the J end lost 6 bases, and 22 bases lay between the germline ends. Germline CDR1 reads MGHDK; CDR2 reads SYGVNS. The CDR3 consists of 16 residues. The CDR3 reads CASSVTGGPIPFEQYF. DNA for the CDR3: TGTGCCAGCAGTGTTACGGGCGGGCCGATCCCTTTCGAGCAGTACTTC.

This clone came up many times. A much larger clone lies a single base off, so this may be a read error. In the same sample, other DNA sequences code for this CDR3. V gene TRBV10-3 combines with J gene TRBJ2-6; D call uncertain. Germline CDR1 is ENHRY and CDR2 is SYGVKD. The CDR3 runs to 16 residues. Trimming took 5 bases from V and 4 from J, leaving 15 bases between them. Written as DNA, the CDR3 is TGTGCCATCAGTCGCGACAAGAGCTCGGGGGCCAACGTCCTGACTTTC. Translated: CAISRDKSSGANVLTF.

This clone has only one observation. The chain joins TRBV20-1 to TRBJ2-7; no definite D call. CDR1 is DFQATT, CDR2 SNEGSKA, per germline (reference sequence). Trimming left V 1 base short and J 0 bases short, with 10 bases between. The CDR3 sequence is 14 residues long. CDR3 protein: CSARGSSSSYEQYF. CDR3 DNA: TGCAGTGCTAGAGGAAGTAGTTCCTCCTACGAGCAGTACTTC.

This clone was detected ten times or more. The chain couples TRBV4-1 to TRBJ1-1; no reliable D call. Germline loops: CDR1 MGHRA, CDR2 YSYEKL. This CDR3 has 16 residues. Trimming took off 1 base at V and 1 base at J, with 13 bases between the two ends. As DNA, the CDR3 is TGCGCCAGCAGCCAAGGAATGGCTTATTCGAACACTGAAGCTTTCTTT. This encodes CASSQGMAYSNTEAFF.